This record covers a single TCR beta chain. The CDR3 is 15 amino acids. The V end was cut by 4 bases, the J end by 8 bases, with 18 bases between. CDR1 LGHNA and CDR2 YNFKEQ come from the germline V gene. It was with random hexamers that roughly 0.45 to 1 ug RNA was reverse transcribed. The authors amplified TCR beta CDR3 across 54 Vbeta and 13 Jbeta using immunoSEQ multiplex PCR. A single record per CDR3 protein comes from TCRdb applying MiXCR to the immunoSEQ multiplex PCR reads. The data show 170,000 or so distinct CDR3 sequences, 85% to 95% seen once. The record originates from a study of CD8 T cells in Susac syndrome. Turning to the study itself: Patients with Susac syndrome had blood drawn and were at that point therapy-naive, on corticosteroids, or on intravenous immunoglobulin alone.

What was sequenced was CD4+ T cells from PBMCs. This clonotype was obtained from a human donor with Susac syndrome. V and J are TRBV4-2 and TRBJ2-4, with a tentative D call TRBD1 (6 bases). The chain's CDR3 is CASSPLTAWGHIQYF. The CDR3 bases are TGTGCCAGCAGCCCCCTGACCGCGTGGGGGCACATTCAGTACTTC.